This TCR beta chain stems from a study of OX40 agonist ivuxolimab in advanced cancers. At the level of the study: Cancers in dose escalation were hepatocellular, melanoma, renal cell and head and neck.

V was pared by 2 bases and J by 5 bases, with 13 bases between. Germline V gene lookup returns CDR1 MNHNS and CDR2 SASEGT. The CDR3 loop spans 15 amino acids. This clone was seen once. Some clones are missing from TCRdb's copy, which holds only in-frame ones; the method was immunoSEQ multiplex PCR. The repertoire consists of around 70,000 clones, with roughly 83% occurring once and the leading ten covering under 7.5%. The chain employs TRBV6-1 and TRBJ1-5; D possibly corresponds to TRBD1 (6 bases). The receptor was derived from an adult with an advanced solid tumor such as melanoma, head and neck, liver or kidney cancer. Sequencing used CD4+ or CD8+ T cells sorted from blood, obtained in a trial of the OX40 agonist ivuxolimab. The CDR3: CASSERQVVYQPQHF. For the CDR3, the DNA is TGTGCCAGCAGTGAAAGACAGGTTGTTTATCAGCCCCAGCATTTT.